The 25 T cell receptor beta chains below come from one sample, sequenced in a study of a mutant IDH1 vaccine in newly diagnosed glioma. Libraries were prepared by immunoSEQ multiplex PCR; TCRdb keeps only in-frame clonotypes and omits some of them. The sample has 60,000 or so clones, roughly 84% seen once; the top ten hold about 4.2%. For these TCRs, the target antigens are not known. Indicated time point: week 35, safety follow-up. Topical imiquimod accompanied each vaccine dose, which consisted of 300 ug of mutant IDH1 20-mer peptide. The sample here was PBMCs, taken from a glioma patient whose treatment included an IDH1 peptide vaccine. All receptors come from a man aged 25 to 45 with glioma.

J is TRBJ1-4 and V is TRBV5-1, with D hard to call. The germline CDR1 and CDR2 sequences are SGHRS and YFSETQ. Trimming stripped 4 bases from V and 2 bases from J, with 6 bases between. The CDR3 covers 13 residues. The DNA for the CDR3 is TGCGCCAGCAGCAAGGACACTAATGAAAAACTGTTTTTT. It is translated as CASSKDTNEKLFF.

The genes are TRBV5-8 and TRBJ2-1; D might be TRBD1 (6 bases). From germline, CDR1 is SGHTS and CDR2 YDEGEE. This CDR3 has 16 amino acids. V gave up 5 bases and J gave up 4 bases, with 19 bases separating them. The DNA for the CDR3 is TGTGCCAGCAGAGTAACAGGGTTTGGCGATTACAATGAGCAGTTCTTC. It encodes CASRVTGFGDYNEQFF.

V and J are TRBV2 and TRBJ2-1, with 9 bases lining up with TRBD2. Germline assignment: CDR1 SNHLY and CDR2 FYNNEI. The ends lost 8 bases at V and 4 bases at J; junction bases unmatched: 3. This CDR3 region has 13 residues. The CDR3 bases are TGTGCCAGCGGGACTAGCAAGTACAATGAGCAGTTCTTC. Amino acids: CASGTSKYNEQFF.

The DNA of the CDR3 is TGTGCCAGCAGCTTATTTCCCCAGGGGGCATCTGGGGAAAAACTGTTTTTT. It is translated as CASSLFPQGASGEKLFF. This sequence joins TRBV7-8 and TRBJ1-4; 8 nucleotides agree with TRBD1. Germline CDR1 is SGHVS and CDR2 is FQNEAQ. Trimming cost V 2 bases and J 8 bases; bases outside gene matches: 13. The CDR3 totals 17 residues.

This clone was picked up a small number of times. The V and J genes are TRBV29-1 and TRBJ1-1; D ambiguous. Trimming took off 7 bases at V and 0 bases at J, with 12 bases between the two ends. The CDR3 is 13 residues long. Germline CDR1 reads SQVTM; CDR2 reads ANQGSEA. For the CDR3, the DNA is TGCAGCGGGGGAAAGGTACTGAACACTGAAGCTTTCTTT. This gives the protein CSGGKVLNTEAFF.

The rearrangement joins TRBV10-3 to TRBJ2-5, with a possible D match to TRBD1 (5 bases). This CDR3 contains 15 residues. Trimming took off 3 bases at V and 5 bases at J, with 16 bases between the two ends. From germline, CDR1 is ENHRY and CDR2 SYGVKD. The CDR3 nucleotides are TGTGCCATCAGTGACTCCCAGGGAATCCAGGAGACCCAGTACTTC. Protein product: CAISDSQGIQETQYF.

The chain joins TRBV6-5 to TRBJ1-4, with D tentatively TRBD1 (5 bases). Germline CDR1 and CDR2: MNHEY and SVGAGI. Trimming shortened V by 6 bases and J by 5 bases, and 13 bases separated the two germline ends. The CDR3 runs 14 residues. CDR3: CASSPGGVNEKLFF. The CDR3, as DNA: TGTGCCAGCAGCCCCGGGGGGGTGAATGAAAAACTGTTTTTT.

The genes are TRBV15 and TRBJ2-7; D tentatively fits TRBD1 or TRBD2 (5 bases each). Germline V gene lookup returns CDR1 LNHNV and CDR2 YYDKDF (reference sequence). The CDR3 has 15 amino acids. Trimming shortened V by 0 bases and J by 5 bases, and 14 bases separated the two germline ends. CDR3: CATSRDSGRDHEQYF. The DNA of the CDR3 is TGTGCCACCAGCAGAGATTCGGGCAGGGACCACGAGCAGTACTTC. Variable domain in full (rest from reference TRBV15 and TRBJ2-7): DAMVIQNPRYQVTQFGKPVTLSCSQTLNHNVMYWYQQKSSQAPKLLFHYYDKDFNNEADTPDNFQSRRPNTSFCFLDIRSPGLGDTAMYLCATSRDSGRDHEQYFGPGTRLTVT.

The chain couples TRBV4-2 to TRBJ1-2; 11 nucleotides line up with TRBD1. CDR3 length: 15 amino acids. Germline trimming cut 2 bases from V and 3 bases from J; bases unmatched to any gene: 2. The germline gives CDR1 LGHNA, CDR2 YNFKEQ. CDR3: CASSQPGQGDYGYTF. CDR3 bases: TGTGCCAGCAGCCAACCGGGACAGGGGGACTATGGCTACACCTTC.

The rearrangement links TRBV2 to TRBJ1-3, with D hard to call. CDR1 is SNHLY and CDR2 is FYNNEI in the germline V gene. The CDR3 is made up of 16 amino acids. V was pared by 3 bases and J by 4 bases, with 16 bases between. The CDR3 spells CASSDKRPASGNTIYF. In DNA form, the CDR3 reads TGTGCCAGCAGTGACAAGCGACCAGCGTCGGGAAACACCATATATTTT.

The chain is built from TRBV6-6 and TRBJ1-3, with D perhaps TRBD1 (6 bases). Per germline, CDR1 MNHNY and CDR2 SVGAGI (reference sequence). V was shortened by 5 bases and J by 0 bases, with 14 bases between the two germline ends. The CDR3 sequence is 16 residues long. The CDR3 bases are TGTGCCAGCAGTACTACGACAGGACCCTCTGGAAACACCATATATTTT. It encodes CASSTTTGPSGNTIYF.

The rearrangement links TRBV11-2 to TRBJ2-6; D is unresolved. The germline gives CDR1 SGHAT, CDR2 FQNNGV. The V gene lost 5 bases and the J gene lost 0 bases, with 8 bases spanning the gap. This CDR3 spans 15 amino acids. The CDR3 protein is CASSPAPSGANVLTF. The CDR3 bases are TGTGCCAGCAGCCCTGCCCCCTCTGGGGCCAACGTCCTGACTTTC.

This clone is labeled medium-sized. The V call is TRBV4-2, the J call TRBJ2-1; 9 bases are a match to TRBD2. This CDR3 has 16 residues. Germline CDR1 is LGHNA and CDR2 is YNFKEQ. With 0 bases clipped from V and 7 bases from J, the junction kept 7 bases outside the gene matches. The CDR3 bases are TGTGCCAGCAGCCAAGAGGGGGCGGGGGGGCCGAATGAGCAGTTCTTC. This encodes CASSQEGAGGPNEQFF.

The chain is built from TRBV5-1 and TRBJ1-6, with a possible D match to TRBD1 (6 bases). The CDR3 runs to 15 residues. In germline, CDR1 is SGHRS, CDR2 YFSETQ. V was cut by 0 bases and J by 4 bases, with 8 bases left in between. This chain's CDR3 is CASSLAGQYNSPLHF. The DNA for the CDR3 is TGCGCCAGCAGCTTGGCCGGACAGTATAATTCACCCCTCCACTTT.

This clone showed up just once. The chain joins TRBV19 to TRBJ2-3; D not resolved. The germline V and J ends were trimmed by 3 bases and 2 bases, with 6 bases remaining between them. The CDR3 runs to 13 residues. In germline, CDR1 is LNHDA, CDR2 SQIVND (reference sequence). CDR3 protein: CASSIFITDTQYF. DNA of the CDR3: TGTGCCAGTAGTATCTTTATCACAGATACGCAGTATTTT.

CDR3 in DNA: TGTGCCAGCAGTGCAACTAGGGCTAGCGAGCAGTACTTC. Amino acids: CASSATRASEQYF. This chain links TRBV6-1 with TRBJ2-7; D is perhaps TRBD2 (5 bases). Germline-derived CDR1 and CDR2 are MNHNS and SASEGT. This CDR3 is 13 amino acids long. With 4 bases removed from V and 6 bases from J, the gap between germline ends came to 13 bases.

This chain uses TRBV9 with TRBJ1-4, with D perhaps TRBD1 (5 bases). With 0 bases removed from V and 5 bases from J, the gap between germline ends came to 11 bases. Germline V gives CDR1 SGDLS, CDR2 YYNGEE. This CDR3 is built from 15 residues. This chain's CDR3 is CASSVEGRTNEKLFF. CDR3 sequence (DNA): TGTGCCAGCAGCGTAGAGGGACGGACCAATGAAAAACTGTTTTTT.

The V gene is TRBV13, the J gene TRBJ2-7; D remains unclear. The CDR3 runs to 13 residues. CDR1 is PRHDT, CDR2 FYEKMQ, per germline (reference sequence). V gave up 1 base and J gave up 6 bases, with 10 bases separating them. CDR3 coding DNA: TGTGCCAGCAGCTTAGTCGCTGTGGGCGAGCAGTACTTC. Its protein is CASSLVAVGEQYF.

The chain recombines TRBV7-7 with TRBJ1-6; 8 bases match TRBD1. V dropped 4 bases and J dropped 0; count of bases not matched to a gene: 11. The CDR3 sequence is 19 residues long. The V gene's germline CDR1 is SSHAT and CDR2 FNYEAQ (reference sequence). The CDR3 is CASSSYLWDRSSYNSPLHF. DNA for the CDR3: TGTGCCAGCAGCTCTTACCTTTGGGACAGGAGCTCCTATAATTCACCCCTCCACTTT.

This chain links TRBV15 with TRBJ1-4; D not resolved. Germline CDR1 reads LNHNV; CDR2 reads YYDKDF (reference sequence). Trimming left V 5 bases short and J 3 bases short, with 10 bases between. CDR3 length equals 14 residues. CDR3 DNA sequence: TGTGCCACCAGCGGCGACCCCTCTAATGAAAAACTGTTTTTT. It yields the protein CATSGDPSNEKLFF.

This clone turned up a few times. V and J are TRBV11-2 and TRBJ2-3; D is undetermined. V was trimmed by 11 bases and J by 6 bases, leaving 18 bases between them. This CDR3 is built from 13 residues. CDR1 and CDR2 (germline): SGHAT, FQNNGV. Here the CDR3 reads CASLQSGSDTQYF. CDR3 DNA: TGTGCCTCACTTCAGTCGGGTTCGGATACGCAGTATTTT. Full variable domain (missing parts from reference TRBV11-2 and TRBJ2-3): EAGVAQSPRYKIIEKRQSVAFWCNPISGHATLYWYQQILGQGPKLLIQFQNNGVVDDSQLPKDRFSAERLKGVDSTLKIQPAKLEDSAVYLCASLQSGSDTQYFGPGTRLTVL.

This chain uses TRBV5-4 with TRBJ2-5, with 10 bases identical to TRBD2. The junction had 3 bases not matched to a gene; V was cut back by 0 bases and J by 1 base. CDR3 length: 16 amino acids. Per germline, CDR1 SGHNT and CDR2 YYREEE (reference sequence). The CDR3 nucleotides read TGTGCCAGCAGCTTGGGTAGCGGGGGGCCCCAAGAGACCCAGTACTTC. This translates into CASSLGSGGPQETQYF.

The chain couples TRBV6-5 to TRBJ2-5, with D possibly called TRBD1 or TRBD2 (5 bases each). The CDR3 extends over 14 amino acids. Germline V gene data show CDR1 as MNHEY and CDR2 as SVGAGI. V lost 8 bases and J 0 bases, leaving 13 bases between the germline ends. The CDR3 region is CASQGPLNQETQYF. Here the CDR3 DNA reads TGTGCCAGCCAGGGACCGTTGAACCAAGAGACCCAGTACTTC.

J is TRBJ1-6 and V is TRBV19; 7 nucleotides match TRBD1. The CDR3 loop spans 14 amino acids. V shed 3 bases and J 5 bases; nucleotides not matched to a gene: 1. Germline lookup yields CDR1 LNHDA and CDR2 SQIVND (reference sequence). The CDR3 is CASSIGTDNSPLHF. In DNA form, the CDR3 reads TGTGCCAGTAGTATCGGGACAGATAATTCACCCCTCCACTTT.

The chain couples TRBV13 to TRBJ2-3; 11 nucleotides align to TRBD2. The junction had 7 bases not matched to a gene; V was cut back by 6 bases and J by 2 bases. The CDR3 sequence is 16 residues long. Germline V CDR1 and CDR2: PRHDT, FYEKMQ (reference sequence). The CDR3 nucleotides read TGTGCCAGCAGTACGACTAGCGGGGAAAACACAGATACGCAGTATTTT. Translated, it gives CASSTTSGENTDTQYF.